Listed here are 13 T cell receptor beta chains from one sample, sequenced in a study of T cells in Graves' hyperthyroidism and ophthalmopathy. From RNA transcripts, TCR beta CDR3 regions were amplified. With the HTBI primer set, the TCR CDR3 went through a first round of RT-PCR. TCRdb reanalysed the multiplex PCR reads using MiXCR and keeps one entry per CDR3 protein. The repertoire has about 700,000 distinct CDR3 sequences, approximately 14% of them found once; the top ten carry roughly 10%. Material: blood. Receptors originate from a woman aged 18-29 years with Graves' hyperthyroidism.

This clonotype came up many times. The CDR3 sequence: CASTEGTDTQYF. As DNA, the CDR3 is TGTGCCAGCACAGAAGGAACCGATACGCAGTATTTT. V gene TRBV28 combines with J gene TRBJ2-3; D ambiguous. The germline V gene encodes CDR1 MDHEN and CDR2 SYDVKM. V lost 7 bases to trimming and J lost 6 bases, with 11 bases between them. This CDR3 has 12 amino acids.

There are a few counts of this clonotype. The chain couples TRBV7-2 to TRBJ1-3, with unresolved D. The CDR3 has 14 amino acids. The ends were cut back, 3 bases at V and 3 bases at J, with 9 bases in the middle. From germline, CDR1 is SGHTA and CDR2 FQGNSA. CDR3 sequence reads: CASSLNSLGNTIYF. The CDR3 nucleotides are TGTGCCAGCAGCTTGAACTCTCTTGGAAACACCATATATTTT.

The rearrangement joins TRBV5-5 to TRBJ2-3; no reliable D call. V dropped 2 bases and J dropped 4 bases, with 11 bases sitting between them. Germline V gene data show CDR1 as SGHKS and CDR2 as YYEKEE (reference sequence). The CDR3 covers 14 residues. The CDR3 region has the DNA TGTGCCAGCAGCTTCCCGCTAGAGCCAGATACGCAGTATTTT. Translated: CASSFPLEPDTQYF. The full variable domain, completed using reference TRBV5-5 and TRBJ2-3, is DAGVTQSPTHLIKTRGQQVTLRCSPISGHKSVSWYQQVLGQGPQFIFQYYEKEERGRGNFPDRFSARQFPNYSSELNVNALLLGDSALYLCASSFPLEPDTQYFGPGTRLTVL.

This clonotype has a count of ten or more. V usage is TRBV2 and J usage is TRBJ2-2; D is uncertain. With 6 bases removed from V and 9 bases from J, the gap between germline ends came to 11 bases. The germline CDR1 and CDR2 sequences are SNHLY and FYNNEI. The length of the CDR3 is 12 residues. Here the CDR3 reads CASSPYGRELFF. DNA of the CDR3: TGTGCCAGCAGCCCCTATGGCCGGGAGCTGTTTTTT.

This clonotype was recorded at least ten times. The chain combines TRBV6-2 or TRBV6-3 with TRBJ1-5; D is unresolved. Germline CDR1 reads MNHEY; CDR2 reads SVGEGT. The CDR3 loop spans 15 amino acids. V was pared by 3 bases and J by 4 bases, with 13 bases between. In DNA, the CDR3 is TGTGCCAGCAGTTATGTTCGGGTAATGAATCAGCCCCAGCATTTT. Protein: CASSYVRVMNQPQHF.

This clonotype occurred a few times. This chain uses TRBV7-9 with TRBJ2-1; 7 bases are a match to TRBD2. Germline V gene lookup returns CDR1 SEHNR and CDR2 FQNEAQ (reference sequence). The V gene end was trimmed by 4 bases and the J gene end by 7 bases; junction bases not matched to a gene: 10. The CDR3 has 15 amino acids. CDR3 residues: CASSSRREGRNEQFF. Written as DNA, the CDR3 is TGTGCCAGCAGCTCCCGCAGGGAGGGGAGGAATGAGCAGTTCTTC.

Turning to this clonotype: This may stem from a read error, because a much larger clone lies one nucleotide away. The CDR3 protein is CASSASGNTEAFF. The CDR3 DNA reads as TGTGCCAGCAGCGCCTCAGGGAACACTGAAGCTTTCTTT. The chain carries TRBV7-9 and TRBJ1-1, with D hard to call. V was clipped by 5 bases and J by 1 base, with 8 bases between them. In germline, CDR1 is SEHNR, CDR2 FQNEAQ (reference sequence). The CDR3 runs 13 residues. Full variable domain (outside the CDR3, taken from reference TRBV7-9 and TRBJ1-1): DTGVSQNPRHKITKRGQNVTFRCDPISEHNRLYWYRQTLGQGPEFLTYFQNEAQLEKSRLLSDRFSAERPKGSFSTLEIQRTEQGDSAMYLCASSASGNTEAFFGQGTRLTVV.

This clonotype has just a few counts. V gene TRBV20-1 combines with J gene TRBJ2-7; either TRBD1 or TRBD2 may fit D (6 bases each). V dropped 3 bases and J dropped 8 bases, with 17 bases sitting between them. CDR3 length: 13 residues. The germline V gene has CDR1 DFQATT and CDR2 SNEGSKA (reference sequence). CDR3 region: CSASLGGFLKQYF. CDR3 coding DNA: TGCAGTGCTAGTCTCGGGGGCTTTTTAAAGCAGTACTTC.

This clonotype was seen a few times. J is TRBJ2-1 and V is TRBV24-1; 12 bases fit TRBD2. Per the germline V gene, CDR1 is KGHDR and CDR2 is SFDVKD. This CDR3 is 15 amino acids long. The V segment lost 4 bases and the J segment 6 bases; nucleotides outside the gene matches: 3. The CDR3 DNA follows: TGTGCCACCAGTGAGGGACTAGCGGGTTTCAATGAGCAGTTCTTC. Protein product: CATSEGLAGFNEQFF.

This clonotype was found many times. This chain uses TRBV7-9 with TRBJ2-7, with D perhaps matching TRBD2 (5 bases). The V end was cut by 0 bases, the J end by 3 bases, with 18 bases between. This CDR3 comprises 17 residues. Germline V lookup: CDR1 SEHNR, CDR2 FQNEAQ (reference sequence). Here the CDR3 reads CASSLARDYTTGYEQYF. The DNA of the CDR3 is TGTGCCAGCAGCTTAGCGCGAGACTACACAACGGGCTACGAGCAGTACTTC.

This clonotype has at least ten counts. This chain links TRBV2 with TRBJ2-1; 13 positions match TRBD2. The germline CDR1 and CDR2 sequences are SNHLY and FYNNEI. The CDR3 loop spans 18 amino acids. J gave up 5 bases and V 5 bases, and 12 bases lay outside the gene matches. In DNA, the CDR3 is TGTGCCAGCAGTCACGGACTAGCGGGAGTGGGGGAGAACAATGAGCAGTTCTTC. This translates into CASSHGLAGVGENNEQFF. Supplemented by reference TRBV2 and TRBJ2-1, the full variable domain reads EPEVTQTPSHQVTQMGQEVILRCVPISNHLYFYWYRQILGQKVEFLVSFYNNEISEKSEIFDDQFSVERPDGSNFTLKIRSTKLEDSAMYFCASSHGLAGVGENNEQFFGPGTRLTVL.

The V call is TRBV4-2, the J call TRBJ2-1; D possibly corresponds to TRBD2 (6 bases). The CDR3 extends over 15 amino acids. The germline CDR1 and CDR2 sequences are LGHNA and YNFKEQ. Between the trimmed V and J ends, which lost 1 base and 5 bases, there was a span of 12 bases. CDR3 protein: CASSQVRERDNEQFF. DNA of the CDR3: TGTGCCAGCAGCCAAGTGAGGGAGCGGGACAATGAGCAGTTCTTC.

This clonotype was detected many times. The chain carries TRBV7-2 and TRBJ2-7; 9 bases are shared with TRBD2. The germline CDR1 and CDR2 sequences are SGHTA and FQGNSA. The CDR3 consists of 15 residues. The J segment lost 7 bases and the V segment lost 3 bases, leaving 10 bases of the junction unmatched. The DNA of the CDR3 is TGTGCCAGCAGCTTGAGACTAGCGGTCGTCGGGGAGCAGTACTTC. It codes for CASSLRLAVVGEQYF.